This T cell receptor beta chain came from a study of blood T cell repertoires in COVID-19. V gave up 5 bases and J gave up 3 bases, with 14 bases separating them. The CDR3 totals 14 residues. Data came from immunoSEQ multiplex PCR; TCRdb stores just in-frame clones and leaves some out. The profile shows under 300,000 clones, roughly 80% of them singletons. The chain couples TRBV23-1 to TRBJ2-7; D perhaps matches TRBD1 (5 bases). TRBV23-1 is given ORF status, its function remaining uncertain. The origin of this receptor is a woman between 50 and 59 years old who had recovered from COVID-19. The sequencing input was peripheral blood. CDR3 sequence: CASSVTAPSYEQYF. In DNA, the CDR3 is TGCGCCAGCAGTGTGACAGCCCCAAGCTACGAGCAGTACTTC.